This T cell receptor (beta chain) was observed in a study of blood T cell repertoires in COVID-19 (dated by TCRdb to between 2020 and 2021). Study-wide context: Collaborator samples came from the United States, Italy and Spain and covered acute and convalescent phases of COVID-19. The prospective study material was composed of cDNA or gDNA derived from T cells, B-cell-depleted T cells, or PBMCs. The dataset comprised deeply sampled blood TCRbeta repertoires from subjects exposed to, actively infected with, or recovered from COVID-19. The repertoires were released in a freely available public database meant as a resource for research on the immune response to SARS-CoV-2. Samples were obtained from the ongoing ImmuneRACE study (first 160 participants) and from roughly 1,300 subjects provided by 6 global collaborators. A de-identified subject ID, COVID-19 status, age in years and sex were almost always included in the sample metadata. Where HLA class I and class II types were available, the types were taken from metadata supplied by the sample provider, not from assay-based typing.

Another Seattle source contributed samples from volunteer blood donors who had recovered from COVID-19. Collaborating institutions collected whole blood in K2EDTA tubes following their own protocols. For TCRbeta analysis, collaborators shipped samples as frozen whole blood, isolated PBMCs, or DNA extracted from either of those sample types. What the work shows at the level of the full study, not this receptor alone: The amount of clinical and demographic metadata varied by source and participant and was provided uncurated.

Including cysteine and phenylalanine, the CDR3 has 15 amino acids. The retained sequence is limited to the CDR3, 45 bases, with the frame set at the first base. Cut back by 3 bases and 1 base, the V and J ends lie 9 bases apart. Taken from the germline V gene (reference sequence), the CDR1 and CDR2 loops are MNHEY and SMNVEV. About this clone itself: Its cognate antigen has yet to be identified. Base quality data are lacking; no much larger clone is found one base away.

TCRbeta CDR3 regions were amplified from genomic DNA using the immunoSEQ Assay, a bias-controlled multiplex PCR. The published analysis was carried out like this. Within the assay, amplification of reference gene primers was used to estimate how many nucleated cells each sample contained. Sequence reads were collapsed and filtered to measure the absolute abundance of every unique TCRbeta CDR3 rearrangement. Productive Simpson clonality was computed per sample as the square root of Simpson's diversity index over productive rearrangements. What TCRdb holds here is the immuneACCESS table cut down to in-frame rearrangements. Part of the clones is not present; checked against another copy, under half of the missing clones reflect an unresolved V gene, and the others are unexplained. From that table come the V and J calls and clone size; the DNA was used to work out D and trimming. For this sample there are about 200,000 clones; around nine tenths appear just once. The ten largest clones take up approximately 6.2% of the sample.

Recombination connected TRBV27 to TRBJ2-2, and possibly TRBD2, on 7 matching bases. The TCR originated in a man aged 60 to 69 who had recovered from COVID-19. What was sequenced was peripheral blood. The base sequence is TGTGCCAGCAGTTTGGGGGGGCGGAACACCGGGGAGCTGTTTTTT. The encoded protein is CASSLGGRNTGELFF.